The 5 T cell receptor beta chains reported below all come from one sample, sequenced in a study of cytomegalovirus exposure and HLA in healthy donors. Primers: 60 Vbeta forward and 13 Jbeta reverse. The table came from immunoSEQ multiplex PCR; TCRdb's copy has only in-frame clones and leaves some out. The specimen's table records approximately 20,000 clones. Sequenced input: PBMCs. The receptors originated from a man between 60 and 75 years old in good health and CMV-seropositive.

The V and J genes are TRBV20-1 and TRBJ2-1; D gene uncertain. The V gene's germline CDR1 is DFQATT and CDR2 SNEGSKA (reference sequence). V was pared by 2 bases and J by 10 bases, with 9 bases between. The CDR3 runs to 11 residues. CDR3 protein: CSARPGWEQFF. The CDR3 region has the DNA TGCAGTGCTAGACCCGGGTGGGAGCAGTTCTTC.

This chain links TRBV4-1 with TRBJ2-2, with 8 bases matching TRBD1. This CDR3 is built from 18 residues. From germline, CDR1 is MGHRA and CDR2 YSYEKL. V shed 4 bases and J 1 base; nucleotides not matched to a gene: 11. CDR3 region: CASSPRVGTGKNTGELFF. The CDR3 bases are TGCGCCAGCAGCCCCCGGGTCGGGACAGGCAAGAACACCGGGGAGCTGTTTTTT.

This chain connects TRBV19 to TRBJ2-7; D is perhaps TRBD1 (6 bases). The length of the CDR3 is 16 residues. Germline loops: CDR1 LNHDA, CDR2 SQIVND (reference sequence). V gave up 1 base and J gave up 3 bases, with 16 bases separating them. The CDR3 DNA is TGTGCCAGTAGTATAGGTCGCAGGGGCCGGGTCTACGAGCAGTACTTC. It encodes CASSIGRRGRVYEQYF.

V usage is TRBV5-1 and J usage is TRBJ1-5; D is possibly TRBD1 (5 bases). The CDR3 sequence is 14 residues long. Germline CDR1 SGHRS, CDR2 YFSETQ. Trimming took off 0 bases at V and 7 bases at J, with 11 bases between the two ends. The CDR3 protein is CASSLVGGSQPQHF. The CDR3 DNA reads as TGCGCCAGCAGCTTGGTTGGGGGGTCCCAGCCCCAGCATTTT.

The chain couples TRBV10-3 to TRBJ2-5, with a tentative D call TRBD1 (5 bases). Germline CDR1 ENHRY, CDR2 SYGVKD. V shed 2 bases and J shed 5 bases, with 18 bases lying between them. This CDR3 contains 16 residues. CDR3 in amino acids: CAISEAPQGLVETQYF. Here the CDR3 DNA reads TGTGCCATCAGTGAGGCCCCCCAGGGCCTGGTGGAGACCCAGTACTTC.